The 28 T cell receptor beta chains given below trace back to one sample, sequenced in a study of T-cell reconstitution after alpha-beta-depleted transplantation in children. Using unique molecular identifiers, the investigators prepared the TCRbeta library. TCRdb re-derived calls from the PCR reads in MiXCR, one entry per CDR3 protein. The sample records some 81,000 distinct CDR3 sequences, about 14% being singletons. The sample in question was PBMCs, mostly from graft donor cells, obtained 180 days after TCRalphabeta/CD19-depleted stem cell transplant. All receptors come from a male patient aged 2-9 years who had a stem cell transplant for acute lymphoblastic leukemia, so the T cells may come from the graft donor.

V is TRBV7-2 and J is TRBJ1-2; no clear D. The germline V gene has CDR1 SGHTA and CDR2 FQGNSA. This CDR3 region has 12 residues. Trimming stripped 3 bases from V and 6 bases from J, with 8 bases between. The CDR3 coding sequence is TGTGCCAGCAGCTTCTCATGGGATGGCTACACCTTC. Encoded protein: CASSFSWDGYTF.

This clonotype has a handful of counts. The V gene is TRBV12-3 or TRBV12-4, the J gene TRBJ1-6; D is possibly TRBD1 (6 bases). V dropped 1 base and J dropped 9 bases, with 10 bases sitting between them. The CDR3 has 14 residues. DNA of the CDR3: TGTGCCAGCAGTTTAGGGGGGCCGGGTTCACCCCTCCACTTT. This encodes CASSLGGPGSPLHF.

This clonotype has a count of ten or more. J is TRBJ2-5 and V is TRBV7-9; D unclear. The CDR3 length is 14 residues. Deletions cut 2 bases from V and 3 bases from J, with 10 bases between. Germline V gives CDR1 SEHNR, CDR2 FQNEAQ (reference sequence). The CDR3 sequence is CASSLLVAKETQYF. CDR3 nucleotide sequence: TGTGCCAGCAGCTTACTAGTGGCCAAAGAGACCCAGTACTTC.

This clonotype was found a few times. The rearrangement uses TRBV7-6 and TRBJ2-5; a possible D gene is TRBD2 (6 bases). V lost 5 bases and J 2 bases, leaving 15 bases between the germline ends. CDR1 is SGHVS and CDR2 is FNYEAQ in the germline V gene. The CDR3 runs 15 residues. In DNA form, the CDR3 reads TGTGCCAGCAGCCTATCAGCGGGTTCTCAAGAGACCCAGTACTTC. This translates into CASSLSAGSQETQYF.

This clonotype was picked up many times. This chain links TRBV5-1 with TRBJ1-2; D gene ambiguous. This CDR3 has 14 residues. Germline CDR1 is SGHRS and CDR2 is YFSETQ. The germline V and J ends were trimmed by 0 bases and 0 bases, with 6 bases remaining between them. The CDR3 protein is CASSLGPANYGYTF. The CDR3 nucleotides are TGCGCCAGCAGCTTGGGACCGGCTAACTATGGCTACACCTTC.

CDR3 loop: CSASRAGKNVGELFF. The CDR3 DNA sequence: TGCAGTGCTAGTAGGGCAGGGAAAAACGTCGGGGAGCTGTTTTTT. The rearrangement joins TRBV20-1 to TRBJ2-2, with D perhaps TRBD1 (5 bases). The CDR3 is 15 residues long. Germline V gene lookup returns CDR1 DFQATT and CDR2 SNEGSKA (reference sequence). V lost 3 bases, J lost 7 bases, and 18 bases lay in between.

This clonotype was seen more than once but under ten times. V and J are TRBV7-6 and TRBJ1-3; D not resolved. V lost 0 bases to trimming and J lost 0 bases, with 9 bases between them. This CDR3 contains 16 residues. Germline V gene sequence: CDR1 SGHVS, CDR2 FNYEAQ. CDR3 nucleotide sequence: TGTGCCAGCAGCTTAGCGGGTACTGACTCTGGAAACACCATATATTTT. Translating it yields CASSLAGTDSGNTIYF.

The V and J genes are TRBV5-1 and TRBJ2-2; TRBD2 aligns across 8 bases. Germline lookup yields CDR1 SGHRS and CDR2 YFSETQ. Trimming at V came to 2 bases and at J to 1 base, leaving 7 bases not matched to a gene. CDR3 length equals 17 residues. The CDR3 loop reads CASSFPTSGVNTGELFF. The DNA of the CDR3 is TGCGCCAGCAGCTTCCCTACTAGCGGAGTGAACACCGGGGAGCTGTTTTTT.

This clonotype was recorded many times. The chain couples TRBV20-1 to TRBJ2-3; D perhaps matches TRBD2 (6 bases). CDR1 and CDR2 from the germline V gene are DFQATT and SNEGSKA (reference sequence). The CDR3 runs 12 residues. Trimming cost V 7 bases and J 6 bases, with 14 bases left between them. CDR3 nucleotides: TGCAGTGTTCGGACCGCGGGGGATACGCAGTATTTT. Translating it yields CSVRTAGDTQYF.

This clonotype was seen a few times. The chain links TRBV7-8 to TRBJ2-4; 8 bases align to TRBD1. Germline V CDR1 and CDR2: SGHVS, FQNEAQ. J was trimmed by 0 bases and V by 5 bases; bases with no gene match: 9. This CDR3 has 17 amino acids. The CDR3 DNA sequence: TGTGCCAGCAGCGCCCGGGACAGGAGATTAGCCAAAAACATTCAGTACTTC. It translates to CASSARDRRLAKNIQYF.

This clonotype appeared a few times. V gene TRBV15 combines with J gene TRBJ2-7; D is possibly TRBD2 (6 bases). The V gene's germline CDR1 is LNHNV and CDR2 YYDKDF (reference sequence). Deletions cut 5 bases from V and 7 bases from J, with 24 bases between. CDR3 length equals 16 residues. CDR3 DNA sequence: TGTGCCACCAGCTCCCTGAGGGCGACAGCCGGGGGAGAGCAGTACTTC. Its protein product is CATSSLRATAGGEQYF.

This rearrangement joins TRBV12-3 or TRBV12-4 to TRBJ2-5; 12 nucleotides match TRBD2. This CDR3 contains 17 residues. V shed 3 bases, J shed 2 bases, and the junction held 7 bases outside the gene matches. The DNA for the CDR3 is TGTGCCAGCAGTTTGGAAACTAGCGGGGGGCTACAAGAGACCCAGTACTTC. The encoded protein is CASSLETSGGLQETQYF.

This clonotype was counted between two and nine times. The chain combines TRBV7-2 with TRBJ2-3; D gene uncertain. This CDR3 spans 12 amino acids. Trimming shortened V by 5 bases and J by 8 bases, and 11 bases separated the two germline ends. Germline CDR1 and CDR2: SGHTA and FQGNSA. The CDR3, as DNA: TGTGCCAGCAGCCGGAGTGAGCGTACGCAGTATTTT. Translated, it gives CASSRSERTQYF.

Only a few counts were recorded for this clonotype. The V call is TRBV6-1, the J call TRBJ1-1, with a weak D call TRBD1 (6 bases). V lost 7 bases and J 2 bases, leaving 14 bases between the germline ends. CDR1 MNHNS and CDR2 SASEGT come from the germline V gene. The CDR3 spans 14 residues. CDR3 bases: TGTGCCAGCAACTTGCGGGACATAAACACTGAAGCTTTCTTT. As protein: CASNLRDINTEAFF.

The CDR3 bases are TGTGCCAGCAGCCGTCGTCAGCCCTACGAAGAAAAACTGTTTTTT. Translating it yields CASSRRQPYEEKLFF. This chain links TRBV6-1 with TRBJ1-4; D is unresolved. Germline V CDR1 and CDR2: MNHNS, SASEGT. This CDR3 region has 15 residues. V lost 6 bases, J lost 8 bases, and 19 bases lay in between.

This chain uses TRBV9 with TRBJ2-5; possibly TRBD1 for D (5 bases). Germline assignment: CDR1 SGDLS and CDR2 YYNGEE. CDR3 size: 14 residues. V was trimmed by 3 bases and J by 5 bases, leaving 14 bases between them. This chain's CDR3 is CASSGTVPGETQYF. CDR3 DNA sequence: TGTGCCAGCAGCGGGACCGTCCCAGGGGAGACCCAGTACTTC.

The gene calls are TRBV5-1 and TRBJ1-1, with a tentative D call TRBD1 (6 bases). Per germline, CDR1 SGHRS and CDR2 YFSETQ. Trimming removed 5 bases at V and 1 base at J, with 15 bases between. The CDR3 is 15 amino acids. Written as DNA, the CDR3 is TGCGCCAGCAGTATGGGCAGGGGCCGGAACACTGAAGCTTTCTTT. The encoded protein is CASSMGRGRNTEAFF. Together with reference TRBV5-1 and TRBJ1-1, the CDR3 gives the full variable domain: KAGVTQTPRYLIKTRGQQVTLSCSPISGHRSVSWYQQTPGQGLQFLFEYFSETQRNKGNFPGRFSGRQFSNSRSEMNVSTLELGDSALYLCASSMGRGRNTEAFFGQGTRLTVV.

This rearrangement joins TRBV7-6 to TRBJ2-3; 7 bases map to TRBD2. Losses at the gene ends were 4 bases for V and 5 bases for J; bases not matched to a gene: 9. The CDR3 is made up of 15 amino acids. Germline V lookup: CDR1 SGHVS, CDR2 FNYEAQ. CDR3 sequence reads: CASSSRAGRGDTQYF. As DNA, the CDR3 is TGTGCCAGCAGCTCCCGGGCGGGGAGGGGAGATACGCAGTATTTT. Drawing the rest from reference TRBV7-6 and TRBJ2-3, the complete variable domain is GAGVSQSPRYKVTKRGQDVALRCDPISGHVSLYWYRQALGQGPEFLTYFNYEAQQDKSGLPNDRFSAERPEGSISTLTIQRTEQRDSAMYRCASSSRAGRGDTQYFGPGTRLTVL.

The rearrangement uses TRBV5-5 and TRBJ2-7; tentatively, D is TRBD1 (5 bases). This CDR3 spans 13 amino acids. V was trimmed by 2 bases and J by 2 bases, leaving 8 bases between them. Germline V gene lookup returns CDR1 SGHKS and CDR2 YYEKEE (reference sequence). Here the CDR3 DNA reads TGTGCCAGCAGCTTCACAGGAGCCTACGAGCAGTACTTC. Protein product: CASSFTGAYEQYF.

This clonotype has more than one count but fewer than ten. CDR3 sequence: CSAQLWGARNSPLHF. The CDR3 nucleotides are TGCAGTGCCCAGCTTTGGGGGGCACGTAATTCACCCCTCCACTTT. This chain links TRBV20-1 with TRBJ1-6; a weak D match, TRBD1 (6 bases). The CDR3 length is 15 residues. Trimming removed 6 bases at V and 6 bases at J, with 18 bases between. The germline V gene has CDR1 DFQATT and CDR2 SNEGSKA (reference sequence).

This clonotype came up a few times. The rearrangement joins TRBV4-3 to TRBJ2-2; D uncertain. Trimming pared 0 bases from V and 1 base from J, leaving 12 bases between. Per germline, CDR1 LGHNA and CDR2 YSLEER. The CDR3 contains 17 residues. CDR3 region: CASSQDPPHRNTGELFF. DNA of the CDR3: TGCGCCAGCAGCCAAGATCCCCCGCACAGGAACACCGGGGAGCTGTTTTTT.

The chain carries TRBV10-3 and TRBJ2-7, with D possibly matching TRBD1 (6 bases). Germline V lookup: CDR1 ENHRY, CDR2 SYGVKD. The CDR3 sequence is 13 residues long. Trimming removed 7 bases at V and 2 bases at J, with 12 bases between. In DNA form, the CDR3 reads TGTGCCATCAATACAGGGACGACCTACGAGCAGTACTTC. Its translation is CAINTGTTYEQYF.

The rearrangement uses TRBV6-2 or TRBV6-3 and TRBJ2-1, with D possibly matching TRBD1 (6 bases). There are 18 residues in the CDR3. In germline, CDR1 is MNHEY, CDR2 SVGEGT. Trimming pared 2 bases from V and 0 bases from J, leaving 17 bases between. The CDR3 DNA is TGTGCCAGCAGTTACACCAGGGGTTTCCAAAGCTCCTACAATGAGCAGTTCTTC. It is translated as CASSYTRGFQSSYNEQFF.

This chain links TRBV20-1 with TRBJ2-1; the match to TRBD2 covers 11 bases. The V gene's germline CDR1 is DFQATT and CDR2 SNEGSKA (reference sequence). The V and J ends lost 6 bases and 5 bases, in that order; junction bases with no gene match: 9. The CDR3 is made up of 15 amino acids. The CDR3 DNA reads TGCAGTGCCGAATCCGGGACTAGCGGCAACAATGAGCAGTTCTTC. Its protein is CSAESGTSGNNEQFF.

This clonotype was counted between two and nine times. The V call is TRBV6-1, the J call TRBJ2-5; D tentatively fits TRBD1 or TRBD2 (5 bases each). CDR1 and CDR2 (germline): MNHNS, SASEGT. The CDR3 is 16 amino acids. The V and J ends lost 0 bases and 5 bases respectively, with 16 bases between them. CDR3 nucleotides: TGTGCCAGCAGTGAAGCGGGCGCAGGGTGGGGGGAGACCCAGTACTTC. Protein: CASSEAGAGWGETQYF.

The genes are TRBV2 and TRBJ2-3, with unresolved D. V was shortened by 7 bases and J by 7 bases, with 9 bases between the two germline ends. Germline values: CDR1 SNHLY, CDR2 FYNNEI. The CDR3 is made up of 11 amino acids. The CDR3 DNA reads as TGTGCCAGCACCCCCTGGAATACGCAGTATTTT. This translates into CASTPWNTQYF.

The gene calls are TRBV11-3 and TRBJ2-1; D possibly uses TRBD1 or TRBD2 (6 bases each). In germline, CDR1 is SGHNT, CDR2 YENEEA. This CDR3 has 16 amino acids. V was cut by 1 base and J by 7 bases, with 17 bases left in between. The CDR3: CASSLGVLARGNEQFF. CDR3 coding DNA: TGTGCCAGCAGCTTAGGCGTACTAGCTAGGGGGAATGAGCAGTTCTTC.

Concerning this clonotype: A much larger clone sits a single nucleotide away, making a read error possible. CDR3 in amino acids: CSARGSGASNTDTQYF. The DNA for the CDR3 is TGCAGTGCTAGAGGTTCGGGGGCGTCTAACACAGATACGCAGTATTTT. The chain is built from TRBV20-1 and TRBJ2-3, with D perhaps given as TRBD1 or TRBD2 (6 bases each). CDR3 length: 16 residues. V dropped 1 base and J dropped 2 bases, with 16 bases sitting between them. Germline V gene sequence: CDR1 DFQATT, CDR2 SNEGSKA (reference sequence).